The following is a T cell receptor beta chain sequence with its context. This record comes from a study of control samples from healthy donors and cancer patients. From germline, CDR1 is PRHDT and CDR2 FYEKMQ (reference sequence). The CDR3 is 15 residues long. The V gene end was trimmed by 5 bases and the J gene end by 2 bases; junction bases not matched to a gene: 4. TCRdb's copy holds only in-frame clones and misses some; the assay was immunoSEQ multiplex PCR. This table holds almost 90,000 clones, over 65% found once. The sequence was obtained from a middle-aged woman in good health. The rearrangement links TRBV13 to TRBJ2-3, with 10 bases lining up with TRBD1. Sequenced: blood. CDR3 region: CASSAGTGDTDTQYF. For the CDR3, the DNA is TGTGCCAGCAGCGCCGGGACAGGGGACACAGATACGCAGTATTTT.